The 23 T cell receptor beta chains below come from one sample, sequenced in a study of graft-versus-host responses after intestinal transplantation. This table comes from immunoSEQ multiplex PCR, and its TCRdb copy is limited to in-frame clones, with some not included. The sample holds some 41,000 clones, more than 85% seen once. The sequences come from PBMCs, collected approximately 100 weeks after intestinal transplantation. The origin of the receptors is a human patient who received an intestinal transplant, so some T cells may come from the graft donor.

V usage is TRBV5-1 and J usage is TRBJ2-7; D is ambiguous. The germline V gene has CDR1 SGHRS and CDR2 YFSETQ. The CDR3 is 14 amino acids. V lost 1 base and J 0 bases, leaving 8 bases between the germline ends. CDR3 nucleotide sequence: TGCGCCAGCAGCTTGTGGGGTGACTCCTACGAGCAGTACTTC. This encodes CASSLWGDSYEQYF.

The chain uses TRBV5-3 and TRBJ2-1, with TRBD2 matching 9 bases. TRBV5-3 is sorted into the ORF group, with uncertain function. V trimming: 0 bases; J trimming: 1 base; junction bases outside the gene matches: 2. CDR3 length equals 16 residues. In DNA, the CDR3 is TGTGCCAGAAGCTTGGTGCGGGAGGGGTCCTACAATGAGCAGTTCTTC. Translation gives CARSLVREGSYNEQFF.

The rearrangement joins TRBV6-5 to TRBJ1-2; a possible D gene is TRBD1 (5 bases). The CDR3 covers 14 residues. V dropped 6 bases and J dropped 4 bases, with 15 bases sitting between them. The germline V gene encodes CDR1 MNHEY and CDR2 SVGAGI. The CDR3 region is CASSFQGEGYGYTF. The DNA for the CDR3 is TGTGCCAGCAGCTTTCAGGGTGAAGGCTATGGCTACACCTTC.

The gene calls are TRBV7-9 and TRBJ1-1; TRBD1 might be the D (5 bases). V dropped 5 bases and J dropped 7 bases, with 11 bases sitting between them. Germline V CDR1 and CDR2: SEHNR, FQNEAQ (reference sequence). This CDR3 contains 12 residues. DNA for the CDR3: TGTGCCAGCAGCGGTAGGGGTATTGAAGCTTTCTTT. Translating it yields CASSGRGIEAFF.

The chain recombines TRBV6-5 with TRBJ2-2; 9 nucleotides agree with TRBD1. The ends lost 5 bases at V and 4 bases at J; junction bases unmatched: 5. Germline CDR1 is MNHEY and CDR2 is SVGAGI. This CDR3 contains 15 residues. The CDR3 spells CASSPRDRATGELFF. The CDR3 DNA follows: TGTGCCAGCAGTCCCCGGGACAGGGCCACCGGGGAGCTGTTTTTT.

V usage is TRBV9 and J usage is TRBJ2-3, with 9 positions matching TRBD1. Trimming at V came to 4 bases and at J to 4 bases, leaving 7 bases not matched to a gene. The germline V gene has CDR1 SGDLS and CDR2 YYNGEE. This CDR3 region has 15 residues. The CDR3 reads CASSIRTGAPDTQYF. Written as DNA, the CDR3 is TGTGCCAGCAGCATCCGGACAGGGGCTCCAGATACGCAGTATTTT.

This clone was seen once. The chain is built from TRBV5-1 and TRBJ1-3; no definite D call. Trimming removed 4 bases from V and 2 bases from J, with 10 bases in between. CDR1 SGHRS and CDR2 YFSETQ come from the germline V gene. This CDR3 is 14 amino acids long. The CDR3 loop is CASSPRRTGNTIYF. CDR3 nucleotides: TGCGCCAGCAGCCCACGTAGAACTGGAAACACCATATATTTT.

The V and J genes are TRBV6-1 and TRBJ2-1; TRBD2 matches at 8 bases. Unmatched junction bases numbered 11, after V lost 1 base and J lost 6 bases. The length of the CDR3 is 17 residues. Germline V lookup: CDR1 MNHNS, CDR2 SASEGT. In DNA, the CDR3 is TGTGCCAGCAGTGAAGGAGCAAGTAGCGGGACGAGCAATGAGCAGTTCTTC. As protein: CASSEGASSGTSNEQFF.

V usage is TRBV6-5 and J usage is TRBJ1-5; perhaps TRBD1 as D (6 bases). Germline V gene lookup returns CDR1 MNHEY and CDR2 SVGAGI. V was shortened by 5 bases and J by 0 bases, with 11 bases between the two germline ends. This CDR3 is 15 amino acids long. CDR3 DNA: TGTGCCAGCAGTGGGGGCAGTTATAGCAATCAGCCCCAGCATTTT. Amino acids: CASSGGSYSNQPQHF.

A single count supports this clone. This chain uses TRBV4-1 with TRBJ2-7, with D hard to call. V was pared by 0 bases and J by 2 bases, with 8 bases between. CDR1 and CDR2 (germline): MGHRA, YSYEKL. This CDR3 is built from 14 residues. The DNA for the CDR3 is TGCGCCAGCAGCCAAGAATGGCCTACCTACGAGCAGTACTTC. The encoded protein is CASSQEWPTYEQYF.

The CDR3 is CASSIARDGPYEQYF. The CDR3 region has the DNA TGTGCCAGTAGTATAGCCCGGGACGGACCCTACGAGCAGTACTTC. The V gene is TRBV19, the J gene TRBJ2-7; either TRBD1 or TRBD2 may supply D (5 bases each). Germline CDR1 reads LNHDA; CDR2 reads SQIVND (reference sequence). The germline V and J ends were trimmed by 1 base and 2 bases, with 12 bases remaining between them. This CDR3 comprises 15 residues.

This clone is a singleton in its sample. The chain has TRBV6-1 and TRBJ2-5; 11 bases align to TRBD2. The CDR3 sequence is 14 residues long. V lost 4 bases and J lost 5; bases outside the gene matches: 3. Per the germline V gene, CDR1 is MNHNS and CDR2 is SASEGT. CDR3 sequence reads: CASSGLAGGETQYF. In DNA form, the CDR3 reads TGTGCCAGCAGTGGCTTAGCGGGGGGGGAGACCCAGTACTTC.

A remark on this clone: A read error may produce the germline difference seen at one junction end. This rearrangement joins TRBV6-1 to TRBJ2-5; 9 positions agree with TRBD2. The CDR3 runs to 14 residues. Germline CDR1 reads MNHNS; CDR2 reads SASEGT. The CDR3 here is CARSGGLAGETQYF. The CDR3 nucleotides read TGTGCCCGCAGTGGGGGACTAGCCGGAGAGACCCAGTACTTC.

The rearrangement uses TRBV7-9 and TRBJ1-1; no clear D. CDR1 and CDR2 from the germline V gene are SEHNR and FQNEAQ (reference sequence). The length of the CDR3 is 13 residues. The V and J ends lost 6 bases and 1 base respectively, with 9 bases between them. The CDR3 DNA is TGTGCCAGCAGTTTCGGCCCGAACACTGAAGCTTTCTTT. Translating gives CASSFGPNTEAFF. Full variable domain (outside the CDR3, taken from reference TRBV7-9 and TRBJ1-1): DTGVSQNPRHKITKRGQNVTFRCDPISEHNRLYWYRQTLGQGPEFLTYFQNEAQLEKSRLLSDRFSAERPKGSFSTLEIQRTEQGDSAMYLCASSFGPNTEAFFGQGTRLTVV.

The CDR3 nucleotides read TGTGCCAGCAGCACCGGGACTAGCGGGTCCTCGGGTGGCGTTCAGTACTTC. Its protein is CASSTGTSGSSGGVQYF. The V and J genes are TRBV13 and TRBJ2-4; 12 positions match TRBD2. Germline V gene sequence: CDR1 PRHDT, CDR2 FYEKMQ (reference sequence). V lost 5 bases, J lost 11 bases, and 16 bases stayed unmatched. The CDR3 length is 17 residues.

The CDR3 reads CASSITASGGPGDTQYF. As DNA, the CDR3 is TGTGCCAGTAGTATAACCGCTAGCGGGGGGCCGGGAGATACGCAGTATTTT. V and J are TRBV19 and TRBJ2-3, with 11 nucleotides matching TRBD2. After removal of 2 bases from V and 5 bases from J, the junction contained 9 bases not matched to a gene. The CDR3 covers 17 residues. Germline V gives CDR1 LNHDA, CDR2 SQIVND (reference sequence).

In its sample, this clone was seen once. The chain uses TRBV9 and TRBJ1-1; D uncertain. The CDR3 is 16 amino acids. V dropped 4 bases and J dropped 5 bases, with 21 bases sitting between them. Germline CDR1 is SGDLS and CDR2 is YYNGEE. The chain's CDR3 is CASSSRPIGSGTEAFF. The CDR3 bases are TGTGCCAGCAGCTCCCGACCGATAGGCTCGGGGACTGAAGCTTTCTTT. The variable domain in full, completed from reference TRBV9 and TRBJ1-1, reads DSGVTQTPKHLITATGQRVTLRCSPRSGDLSVYWYQQSLDQGLQFLIQYYNGEERAKGNILERFSAQQFPDLHSELNLSSLELGDSALYFCASSSRPIGSGTEAFFGQGTRLTVV.

The chain employs TRBV7-3 and TRBJ2-2; D is undetermined. With 5 bases removed from V and 0 bases from J, the gap between germline ends came to 7 bases. CDR3 length equals 14 residues. Germline lookup yields CDR1 SGHTA and CDR2 FQGTGA. Here the CDR3 reads CASSTLSNTGELFF. Written as DNA, the CDR3 is TGTGCCAGCAGCACCCTATCGAACACCGGGGAGCTGTTTTTT.

This chain connects TRBV6-1 to TRBJ2-3, with a tentative D call TRBD2 (6 bases). The CDR3 covers 16 residues. V was cut by 3 bases and J by 1 base, with 14 bases left in between. Germline CDR1 MNHNS, CDR2 SASEGT. CDR3 sequence: CASSEGGTGRTDTQYF. CDR3 nucleotide sequence: TGTGCCAGCAGTGAGGGCGGGACGGGACGCACAGATACGCAGTATTTT.

The V call is TRBV4-1, the J call TRBJ2-5, with 10 positions matching TRBD2. The CDR3 runs to 16 residues. Germline V lookup: CDR1 MGHRA, CDR2 YSYEKL. Unmatched junction bases numbered 8, after V lost 2 bases and J lost 5 bases. CDR3 sequence (DNA): TGCGCCAGCAGCCAATTCAGCGGGGGGGCCTATGAGACCCAGTACTTC. Translating gives CASSQFSGGAYETQYF.

The chain is built from TRBV5-1 and TRBJ2-1; no clear D. The CDR3 totals 14 residues. Germline V lookup: CDR1 SGHRS, CDR2 YFSETQ. V lost 2 bases and J 0 bases, leaving 6 bases between the germline ends. The CDR3 DNA reads TGCGCCAGCAGCTTACAAGACTCCTACAATGAGCAGTTCTTC. Translating gives CASSLQDSYNEQFF.

The chain uses TRBV27 and TRBJ2-6, with D uncertain. Germline V gives CDR1 MNHEY, CDR2 SMNVEV (reference sequence). Between the trimmed V and J ends, which lost 8 bases and 0 bases, there was a span of 17 bases. CDR3 length equals 17 residues. The CDR3 spells CASGSGYRDSGANVLTF. The CDR3 region has the DNA TGTGCCAGCGGATCCGGCTACAGAGACTCTGGGGCCAACGTCCTGACTTTC.

The chain couples TRBV2 to TRBJ1-3; perhaps TRBD1 as D (5 bases). V lost 5 bases and J 0 bases, leaving 14 bases between the germline ends. This CDR3 has 16 residues. Germline V lookup: CDR1 SNHLY, CDR2 FYNNEI. The CDR3 DNA follows: TGTGCCAGCAGTACGCCGGGACTCAACTCTGGAAACACCATATATTTT. The encoded protein is CASSTPGLNSGNTIYF.